One sample yielded the 20 T cell receptor beta chains listed below, sequenced in a study of T cells in Graves' hyperthyroidism and ophthalmopathy. Amplification yielded TCR beta CDR3 regions, with RNA transcripts as the source. HTBI primers were used for first-round RT-PCR of the TCR CDR3. TCRdb called the multiplex PCR reads again in MiXCR, with one record for every CDR3 protein. Here the sample spans more than 300,000 distinct CDR3 sequences, about a fifth being singletons. Sequenced material: blood. The source is a man aged 18-30 years with Graves' ophthalmopathy.

The genes are TRBV9 and TRBJ2-2; D is possibly TRBD1 (6 bases). This CDR3 contains 15 residues. Trimming pared 0 bases from V and 3 bases from J, leaving 9 bases between. Germline assignment: CDR1 SGDLS and CDR2 YYNGEE. Here the CDR3 DNA reads TGTGCCAGCAGCGTAGTGGCAGGGGACACCGGGGAGCTGTTTTTT. Its translation: CASSVVAGDTGELFF.

The table lists this clonotype with many counts. This chain connects TRBV20-1 to TRBJ2-7; TRBD1 might be the D (5 bases). This CDR3 spans 12 amino acids. Germline V CDR1 and CDR2: DFQATT, SNEGSKA (reference sequence). V dropped 6 bases and J dropped 5 bases, with 14 bases sitting between them. CDR3 amino acids: CSADQGGDEQYF. In DNA, the CDR3 is TGCAGTGCGGATCAGGGTGGCGACGAGCAGTACTTC.

This clonotype occurred once. This sequence joins TRBV7-2 and TRBJ1-3; no clear D gene. Germline assignment: CDR1 SGHTA and CDR2 FQGNSA. The CDR3 loop spans 15 amino acids. V gave up 3 bases and J gave up 2 bases, with 11 bases separating them. The CDR3: CASSFGLGTGNTIYF. CDR3 bases: TGTGCCAGCAGCTTTGGTCTGGGGACTGGAAACACCATATATTTT.

This clonotype appeared many times. The rearrangement links TRBV3-1 to TRBJ2-5; 10 bases are shared with TRBD2. This CDR3 region has 16 residues. V lost 3 bases to trimming and J lost 6 bases; unmatched junction nucleotides: 10. The germline V gene has CDR1 LGHDT and CDR2 YNNKEL (reference sequence). CDR3: CASSHFSGGSPQTQYF. In DNA, the CDR3 is TGTGCCAGCAGCCACTTTAGCGGGGGGTCTCCCCAGACCCAGTACTTC.

V and J are TRBV10-3 and TRBJ2-2, with D possibly TRBD1 on 6 matching bases. V was cut by 10 bases and J by 2 bases, with 11 bases left in between. Germline values: CDR1 ENHRY, CDR2 SYGVKD. The CDR3 is made up of 13 amino acids. CDR3 sequence reads: CATKDSNTGELFF. The CDR3 bases are TGTGCCACCAAGGACAGCAACACCGGGGAGCTGTTTTTT.

The chain uses TRBV11-2 and TRBJ1-1; D is unresolved. This CDR3 has 12 amino acids. Between the trimmed V and J ends, which lost 3 bases and 8 bases, there was a span of 10 bases. Germline V gives CDR1 SGHAT, CDR2 FQNNGV. As DNA, the CDR3 is TGTGCCAGCAGCTTTGGAACCTCCGAAGCTTTCTTT. Protein product: CASSFGTSEAFF.

In this sample, this clonotype turned up a few times. The V gene is TRBV2, the J gene TRBJ1-5, with a tentative D call TRBD1 (5 bases). Trimming took 9 bases from V and 9 from J, leaving 21 bases between them. The germline CDR1 and CDR2 sequences are SNHLY and FYNNEI. The CDR3 has 14 amino acids. CDR3 bases: TGTGCCAGTTCCTCCGGGGGTGGGGGGGGGCCCCAGCATTTT. It encodes CASSSGGGGGPQHF.

This clonotype was seen at least ten times. This sequence joins TRBV7-2 and TRBJ2-7, with TRBD2 identical over 7 bases. The length of the CDR3 is 12 residues. J was trimmed by 6 bases and V by 2 bases; bases with no gene match: 1. Germline V gives CDR1 SGHTA, CDR2 FQGNSA. This chain's CDR3 is CASSLSGTEQYF. The CDR3 DNA follows: TGTGCCAGCAGCTTAAGCGGGACCGAGCAGTACTTC.

V is TRBV5-1 and J is TRBJ2-7; 7 bases match TRBD1. V shed 3 bases, J shed 6 bases, and the junction held 3 bases outside the gene matches. Germline assignment: CDR1 SGHRS and CDR2 YFSETQ. This CDR3 has 12 residues. CDR3 loop: CASSSGQAEQYF. In DNA, the CDR3 is TGCGCCAGCAGCTCAGGACAGGCCGAGCAGTACTTC. The full variable domain, its missing parts supplied by reference TRBV5-1 and TRBJ2-7, is KAGVTQTPRYLIKTRGQQVTLSCSPISGHRSVSWYQQTPGQGLQFLFEYFSETQRNKGNFPGRFSGRQFSNSRSEMNVSTLELGDSALYLCASSSGQAEQYFGPGTRLTVT.

The CDR3 coding sequence is TGTGCCAGCTCATCCCCCAGCAGCTATGGCTACACCTTC. As protein: CASSSPSSYGYTF. V gene TRBV18 combines with J gene TRBJ1-2; D gene unclear. The CDR3 loop spans 13 amino acids. Trimming took off 5 bases at V and 4 bases at J, with 11 bases between the two ends. Looked up from germline, CDR1 is KGHSH and CDR2 is LQKENI.

The chain recombines TRBV14 with TRBJ2-1; weak D call: TRBD1 (5 bases). Germline V lookup: CDR1 SGHDN, CDR2 FVKESK. V shed 3 bases and J shed 5 bases, with 11 bases lying between them. CDR3 size: 14 residues. The CDR3 region is CASSHLGADNEQFF. Here the CDR3 DNA reads TGTGCCAGCAGCCATTTAGGGGCGGACAATGAGCAGTTCTTC.

In this sample, this clonotype turned up many times. The gene calls are TRBV12-3 or TRBV12-4 and TRBJ1-1, with D possibly being TRBD1 (5 bases). The CDR3 totals 14 residues. The V and J ends lost 9 bases and 4 bases respectively, with 18 bases between them. The DNA of the CDR3 is TGTGCCAGTATCGAGTACGGGACCGCCACTGAAGCTTTCTTT. Amino acids: CASIEYGTATEAFF.

The gene calls are TRBV12-3 or TRBV12-4 and TRBJ1-1; tentatively, D is TRBD1 (5 bases). CDR3 size: 15 residues. Trimming took off 6 bases at V and 0 bases at J, with 14 bases between the two ends. The CDR3 region has the DNA TGTGCCAGCAGGAACCGACAGTCCATGAACACTGAAGCTTTCTTT. Its translation: CASRNRQSMNTEAFF.

This clonotype was observed many times. The chain is built from TRBV6-1 and TRBJ1-1, with 10 bases lining up with TRBD1. This CDR3 is built from 17 residues. J was trimmed by 6 bases and V by 5 bases; bases with no gene match: 15. CDR1 is MNHNS and CDR2 is SASEGT in the germline V gene. The CDR3 sequence is CASSLDGQGGVWAEAFF. The CDR3 bases are TGTGCCAGCAGTTTAGACGGACAGGGGGGAGTTTGGGCTGAAGCTTTCTTT.

There are many counts of this clonotype. The CDR3, as DNA: TGTGCCAGCAGTGCCGCGGGTGATACGAGTCAGCCCCAGCATTTT. Its translation: CASSAAGDTSQPQHF. The rearrangement joins TRBV6-1 to TRBJ1-5; the D is unclear. The germline CDR1 and CDR2 sequences are MNHNS and SASEGT. The CDR3 has 15 amino acids. V was clipped by 4 bases and J by 6 bases, with 16 bases between them.

The rearrangement links TRBV7-9 to TRBJ2-1, with 13 nucleotides matching TRBD2. The CDR3 sequence is 15 residues long. CDR1 and CDR2 (germline): SEHNR, FQNEAQ (reference sequence). The V gene end was trimmed by 6 bases and the J gene end by 8 bases; junction bases not matched to a gene: 7. The CDR3 nucleotides are TGTGCCAGCAGTTTGACTAGCGGGGGGTATCATGAGCAGTTCTTC. The encoded protein is CASSLTSGGYHEQFF.

The table lists this clonotype with many counts. This chain connects TRBV28 to TRBJ2-4, with 7 bases lining up with TRBD1. The CDR3 covers 15 residues. CDR1 is MDHEN and CDR2 is SYDVKM in the germline V gene. V shed 4 bases and J 7 bases; nucleotides not matched to a gene: 10. The CDR3, as DNA: TGTGCCAGCAGTTCCTATACAGGGGTTCTGAACATTCAGTACTTC. Its translation is CASSSYTGVLNIQYF.

The rearrangement links TRBV6-2 or TRBV6-3 to TRBJ1-5; 9 nucleotides agree with TRBD1. This CDR3 is built from 14 residues. Per germline, CDR1 MNHEY and CDR2 SVGEGT. V lost 6 bases and J lost 6; bases outside the gene matches: 6. CDR3 protein: CASRGTGSGQPQHF. The DNA of the CDR3 is TGTGCCAGCAGAGGGACAGGGTCAGGTCAGCCCCAGCATTTT.

The sample holds a few counts of this clonotype. A much larger clone lies a single base off, so this may be a read error. This chain joins TRBV20-1 and TRBJ2-3, with D perhaps matching TRBD2 (6 bases). The germline V gene encodes CDR1 DFQATT and CDR2 SNEGSKA (reference sequence). The CDR3 extends over 15 amino acids. CDR3 protein: CSAPTRSWSTGTQYF. The CDR3 DNA follows: TGCAGTGCCCCGACTAGATCGTGGAGCACAGGTACGCAGTATTTT.

This clonotype came up a few times. The V gene is TRBV6-1, the J gene TRBJ2-2; the D is unclear. The CDR3 sequence is 13 residues long. Trimming left V 6 bases short and J 5 bases short, with 10 bases between. The V gene's germline CDR1 is MNHNS and CDR2 SASEGT. The CDR3 nucleotides read TGTGCCAGCAGCCTAGTTTGGACCGGGGAGCTGTTTTTT. This sequence encodes CASSLVWTGELFF.